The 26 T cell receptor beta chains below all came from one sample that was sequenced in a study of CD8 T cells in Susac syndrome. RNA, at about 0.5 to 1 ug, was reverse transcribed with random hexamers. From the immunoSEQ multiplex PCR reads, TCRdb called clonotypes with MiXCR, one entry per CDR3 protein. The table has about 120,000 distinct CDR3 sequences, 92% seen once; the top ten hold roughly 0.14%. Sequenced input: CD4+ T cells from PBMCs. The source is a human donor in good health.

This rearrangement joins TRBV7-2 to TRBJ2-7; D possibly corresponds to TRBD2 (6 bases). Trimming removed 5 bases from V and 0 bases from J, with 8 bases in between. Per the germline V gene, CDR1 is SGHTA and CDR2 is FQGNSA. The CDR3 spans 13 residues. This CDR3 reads CASSPGLSYEQYF. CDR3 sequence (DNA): TGTGCCAGCAGCCCGGGACTCTCCTACGAGCAGTACTTC.

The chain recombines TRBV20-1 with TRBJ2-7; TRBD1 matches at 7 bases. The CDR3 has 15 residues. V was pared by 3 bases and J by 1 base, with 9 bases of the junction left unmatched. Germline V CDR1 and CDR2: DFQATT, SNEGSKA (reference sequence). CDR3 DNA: TGCAGTGCTAGGTCGTATCAGGGGGTATCCTACGAGCAGTACTTC. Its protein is CSARSYQGVSYEQYF.

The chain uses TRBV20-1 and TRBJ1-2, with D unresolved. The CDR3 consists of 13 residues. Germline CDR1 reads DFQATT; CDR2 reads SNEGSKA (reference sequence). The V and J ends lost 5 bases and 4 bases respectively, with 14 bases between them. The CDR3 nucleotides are TGCAGTGCTTTGGACGGGAGAGGCTATGGCTACACCTTC. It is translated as CSALDGRGYGYTF.

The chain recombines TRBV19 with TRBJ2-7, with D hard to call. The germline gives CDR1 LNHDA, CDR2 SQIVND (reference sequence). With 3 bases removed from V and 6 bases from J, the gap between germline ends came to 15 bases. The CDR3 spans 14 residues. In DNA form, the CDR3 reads TGTGCCAGTAGTATTAACAGAAACGCGGTCGAGCAGTACTTC. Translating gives CASSINRNAVEQYF.

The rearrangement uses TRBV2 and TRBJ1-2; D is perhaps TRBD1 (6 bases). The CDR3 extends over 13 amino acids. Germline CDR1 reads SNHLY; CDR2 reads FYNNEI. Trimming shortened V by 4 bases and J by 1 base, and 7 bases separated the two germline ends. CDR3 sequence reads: CASSADSNYGYTF. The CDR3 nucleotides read TGTGCCAGCAGTGCGGACAGTAACTATGGCTACACCTTC. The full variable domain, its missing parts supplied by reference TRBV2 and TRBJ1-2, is EPEVTQTPSHQVTQMGQEVILRCVPISNHLYFYWYRQILGQKVEFLVSFYNNEISEKSEIFDDQFSVERPDGSNFTLKIRSTKLEDSAMYFCASSADSNYGYTFGSGTRLTVV.

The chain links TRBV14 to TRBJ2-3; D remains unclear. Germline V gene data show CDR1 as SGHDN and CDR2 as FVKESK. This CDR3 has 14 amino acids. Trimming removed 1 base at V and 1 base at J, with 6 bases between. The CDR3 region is CASSQVPGTDTQYF. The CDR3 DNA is TGTGCCAGCAGCCAAGTCCCAGGCACAGATACGCAGTATTTT.

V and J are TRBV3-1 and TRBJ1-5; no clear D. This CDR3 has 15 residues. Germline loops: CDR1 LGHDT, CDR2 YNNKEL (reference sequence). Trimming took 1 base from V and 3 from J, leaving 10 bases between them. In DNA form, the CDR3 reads TGTGCCAGCAGCCAAGGACTAGACCCCAATCAGCCCCAGCATTTT. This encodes CASSQGLDPNQPQHF.

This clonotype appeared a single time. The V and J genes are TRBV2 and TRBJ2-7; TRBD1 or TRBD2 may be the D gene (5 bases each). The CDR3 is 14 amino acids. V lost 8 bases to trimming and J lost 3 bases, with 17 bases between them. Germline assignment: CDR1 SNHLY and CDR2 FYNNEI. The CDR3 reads CASFESGRNYEQYF. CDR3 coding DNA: TGTGCCAGCTTCGAATCGGGACGGAACTACGAGCAGTACTTC.

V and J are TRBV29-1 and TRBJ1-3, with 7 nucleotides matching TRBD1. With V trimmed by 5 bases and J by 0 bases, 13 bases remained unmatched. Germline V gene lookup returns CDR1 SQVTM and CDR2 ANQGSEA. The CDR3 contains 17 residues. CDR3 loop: CSVMIPGTAISGNTIYF. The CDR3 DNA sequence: TGCAGCGTTATGATCCCCGGGACAGCGATCTCTGGAAACACCATATATTTT.

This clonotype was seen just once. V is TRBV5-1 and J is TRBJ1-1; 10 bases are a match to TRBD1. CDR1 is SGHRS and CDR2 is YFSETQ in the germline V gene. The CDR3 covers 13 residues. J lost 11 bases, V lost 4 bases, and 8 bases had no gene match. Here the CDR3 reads CASSSTGTGEAFF. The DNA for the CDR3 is TGCGCCAGCAGCAGTACCGGGACAGGGGAGGCTTTCTTT.

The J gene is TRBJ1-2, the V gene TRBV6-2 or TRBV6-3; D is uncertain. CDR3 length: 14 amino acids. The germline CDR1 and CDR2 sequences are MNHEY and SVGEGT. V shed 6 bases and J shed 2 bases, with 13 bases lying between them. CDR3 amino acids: CASRNTPGNYGYTF. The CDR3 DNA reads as TGTGCCAGCAGAAACACTCCCGGAAACTATGGCTACACCTTC.

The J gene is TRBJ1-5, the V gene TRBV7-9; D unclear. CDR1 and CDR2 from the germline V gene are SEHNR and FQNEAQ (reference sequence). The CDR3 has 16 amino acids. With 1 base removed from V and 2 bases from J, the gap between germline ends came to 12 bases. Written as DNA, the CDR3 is TGTGCCAGCAGCTTAGGGGTCGGGGTTGGCAATCAGCCCCAGCATTTT. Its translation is CASSLGVGVGNQPQHF.

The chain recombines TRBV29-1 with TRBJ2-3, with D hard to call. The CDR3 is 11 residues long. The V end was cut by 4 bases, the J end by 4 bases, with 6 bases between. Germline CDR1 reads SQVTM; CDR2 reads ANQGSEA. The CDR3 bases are TGCAGCGTTGTCCAGTCAGATACGCAGTATTTT. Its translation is CSVVQSDTQYF.

CDR3 coding DNA: TGTGCCAGCAGTTCGACAGGGGGCCCGGAAAAACTGTTTTTT. Its translation is CASSSTGGPEKLFF. This rearrangement joins TRBV2 to TRBJ1-4; 10 nucleotides align to TRBD1. Germline CDR1 reads SNHLY; CDR2 reads FYNNEI. CDR3 length equals 14 residues. V was pared by 5 bases and J by 8 bases, with 5 bases of the junction left unmatched.

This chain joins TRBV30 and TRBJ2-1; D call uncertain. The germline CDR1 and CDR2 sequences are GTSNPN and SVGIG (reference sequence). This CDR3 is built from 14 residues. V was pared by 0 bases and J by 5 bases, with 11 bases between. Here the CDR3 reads CAWSVGSPDNEQFF. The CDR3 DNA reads TGTGCCTGGAGTGTAGGAAGTCCCGACAATGAGCAGTTCTTC.

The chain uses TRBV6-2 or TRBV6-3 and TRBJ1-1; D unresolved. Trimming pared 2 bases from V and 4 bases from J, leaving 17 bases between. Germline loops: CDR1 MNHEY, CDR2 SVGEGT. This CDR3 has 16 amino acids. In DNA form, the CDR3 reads TGTGCCAGCAGTTACGGTGGGTATCATCCGGGCACTGAAGCTTTCTTT. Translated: CASSYGGYHPGTEAFF.

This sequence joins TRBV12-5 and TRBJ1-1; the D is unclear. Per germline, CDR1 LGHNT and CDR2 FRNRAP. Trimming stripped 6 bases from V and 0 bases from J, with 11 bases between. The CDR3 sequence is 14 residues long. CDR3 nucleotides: TGTGCTAGTGGGGGAAAGAGTATGAACACTGAAGCTTTCTTT. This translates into CASGGKSMNTEAFF.

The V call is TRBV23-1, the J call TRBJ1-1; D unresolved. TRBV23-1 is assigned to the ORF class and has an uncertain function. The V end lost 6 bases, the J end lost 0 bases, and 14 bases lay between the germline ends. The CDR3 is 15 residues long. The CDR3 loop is CASRSILRLNTEAFF. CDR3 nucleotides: TGCGCCAGCAGAAGTATCCTCAGGTTGAACACTGAAGCTTTCTTT.

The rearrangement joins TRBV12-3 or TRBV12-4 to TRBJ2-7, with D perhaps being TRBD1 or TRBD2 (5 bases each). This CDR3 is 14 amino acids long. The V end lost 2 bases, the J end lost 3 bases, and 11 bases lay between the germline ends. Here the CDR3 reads CASSLISGGYEQYF. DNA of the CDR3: TGTGCCAGCAGTTTAATAAGTGGGGGCTACGAGCAGTACTTC.

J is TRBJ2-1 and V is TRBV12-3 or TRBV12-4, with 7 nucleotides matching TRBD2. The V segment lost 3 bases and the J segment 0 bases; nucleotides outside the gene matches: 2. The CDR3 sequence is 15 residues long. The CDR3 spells CASSFPSGSYNEQFF. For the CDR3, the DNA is TGTGCCAGCAGTTTCCCTAGCGGCTCCTACAATGAGCAGTTCTTC.

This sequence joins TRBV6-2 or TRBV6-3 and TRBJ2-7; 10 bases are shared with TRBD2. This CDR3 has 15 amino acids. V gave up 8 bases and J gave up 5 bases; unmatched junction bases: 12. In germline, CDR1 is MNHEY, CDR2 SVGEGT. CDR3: CASAMASGGYNEQYF. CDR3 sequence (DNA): TGTGCCAGCGCTATGGCTAGCGGGGGATATAACGAGCAGTACTTC.

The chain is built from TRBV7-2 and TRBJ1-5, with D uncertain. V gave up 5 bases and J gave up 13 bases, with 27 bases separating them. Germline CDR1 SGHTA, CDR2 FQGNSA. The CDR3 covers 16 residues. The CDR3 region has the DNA TGTGCCAGCAGCCCCCCCATACACGGGCCATCAAACCATCAGCATTTT. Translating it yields CASSPPIHGPSNHQHF.

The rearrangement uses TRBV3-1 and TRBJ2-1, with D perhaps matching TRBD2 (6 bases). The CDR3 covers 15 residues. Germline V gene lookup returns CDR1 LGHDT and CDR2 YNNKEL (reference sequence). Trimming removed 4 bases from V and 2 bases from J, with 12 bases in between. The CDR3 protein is CASSLRDFAYNEQFF. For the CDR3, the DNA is TGTGCCAGCAGCCTTAGGGACTTCGCCTACAATGAGCAGTTCTTC.

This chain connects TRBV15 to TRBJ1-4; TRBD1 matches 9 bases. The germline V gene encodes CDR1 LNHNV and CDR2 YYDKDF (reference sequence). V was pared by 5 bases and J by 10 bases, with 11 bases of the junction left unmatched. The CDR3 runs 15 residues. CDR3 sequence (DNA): TGTGCCACCAGCGGAGCGGGACAGGGAGTAGCAAAACTGTTTTTT. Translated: CATSGAGQGVAKLFF.

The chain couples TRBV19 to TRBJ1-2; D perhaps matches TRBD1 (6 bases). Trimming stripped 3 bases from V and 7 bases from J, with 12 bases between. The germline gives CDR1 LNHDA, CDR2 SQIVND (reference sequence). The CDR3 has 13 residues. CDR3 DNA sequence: TGTGCCAGTAGTATCATCGGGGGCAGTGGCTACACCTTC. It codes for CASSIIGGSGYTF.

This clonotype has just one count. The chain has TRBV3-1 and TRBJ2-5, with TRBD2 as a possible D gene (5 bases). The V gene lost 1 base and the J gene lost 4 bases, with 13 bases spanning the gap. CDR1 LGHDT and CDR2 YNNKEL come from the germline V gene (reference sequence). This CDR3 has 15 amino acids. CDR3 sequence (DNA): TGTGCCAGCAGCCAAGGTCGGGGAATCGGAGAGACCCAGTACTTC. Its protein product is CASSQGRGIGETQYF.